These 8 T cell receptor beta chains originate from one sample sequenced in a study of blood T cell repertoires in COVID-19. The table came from immunoSEQ multiplex PCR; TCRdb's copy has only in-frame clones and leaves some out. This sample yields roughly 200,000 clones, of which around 83% are seen a single time; roughly 7.7% belongs to the top ten. The sample consisted of peripheral blood. Receptors were obtained from a woman aged 55-70 years with acute or convalescent COVID-19.

The gene calls are TRBV5-1 and TRBJ2-2; D possibly corresponds to TRBD2 (5 bases). The CDR3 covers 15 residues. The germline V gene encodes CDR1 SGHRS and CDR2 YFSETQ. Trimming cost V 1 base and J 6 bases, with 13 bases left between them. CDR3 amino acids: CASSLRVGEAGELFF. The CDR3 DNA reads as TGCGCCAGCAGCTTGAGGGTGGGAGAAGCCGGGGAGCTGTTTTTT. The whole variable domain, remainder taken from reference TRBV5-1 and TRBJ2-2, is KAGVTQTPRYLIKTRGQQVTLSCSPISGHRSVSWYQQTPGQGLQFLFEYFSETQRNKGNFPGRFSGRQFSNSRSEMNVSTLELGDSALYLCASSLRVGEAGELFFGEGSRLTVL.

The chain carries TRBV4-2 and TRBJ2-5; 16 nucleotides match TRBD2. In germline, CDR1 is LGHNA, CDR2 YNFKEQ. This CDR3 is 19 amino acids long. J gave up 5 bases and V 2 bases, and 11 bases lay outside the gene matches. The CDR3, as DNA: TGTGCCAGCAGCCAATGGTTACCGGGACTAGCGGGAGGGGCCGAGACCCAGTACTTC. It translates to CASSQWLPGLAGGAETQYF.

The rearrangement uses TRBV4-1 and TRBJ2-3, with 8 bases lining up with TRBD1. Per the germline V gene, CDR1 is MGHRA and CDR2 is YSYEKL. The CDR3 loop spans 18 amino acids. Trimming took 0 bases from V and 5 from J; bases not matched to a gene: 13. The chain's CDR3 is CASSQDGLSQGAKDTQYF. As DNA, the CDR3 is TGCGCCAGCAGCCAAGACGGGCTCTCGCAGGGGGCAAAAGATACGCAGTATTTT.

The chain links TRBV2 to TRBJ2-5, with TRBD2 identical over 11 bases. J lost 7 bases, V lost 6 bases, and 7 bases had no gene match. This CDR3 region has 14 residues. The germline gives CDR1 SNHLY, CDR2 FYNNEI. The CDR3 here is CASRTSGMAGTQYF. The CDR3 DNA is TGTGCCAGCAGGACTAGCGGGATGGCGGGGACCCAGTACTTC.

The CDR3 nucleotides read TGTGCCAGTAGTATAGGACCGCTTCAAACTATCAATCAGCCCCAGCATTTT. This gives the protein CASSIGPLQTINQPQHF. This chain uses TRBV19 with TRBJ1-5; D remains ambiguous. CDR1 and CDR2 from the germline V gene are LNHDA and SQIVND (reference sequence). Trimming removed 1 base from V and 3 bases from J, with 16 bases in between. This CDR3 region has 17 residues.

With regard to this clone: A junction end diverges from the germline sequence, so it may reflect a read error. V is TRBV7-7 and J is TRBJ1-2, with TRBD1 matching over 8 bases. This CDR3 is built from 15 residues. CDR1 and CDR2 from the germline V gene are SSHAT and FNYEAQ (reference sequence). DNA for the CDR3: TGTGCTAGCAGCTTATCGGACAGGGAGGTTTATGGCTACACCTTC. Protein sequence: CASSLSDREVYGYTF.

The chain is built from TRBV29-1 and TRBJ1-1, with TRBD1 identical over 8 bases. Trimming removed 6 bases from V and 0 bases from J; junction bases left unmatched: 3. In germline, CDR1 is SQVTM, CDR2 ANQGSEA. CDR3 length: 13 residues. CDR3 region: CSVTGVMNTEAFF. In DNA, the CDR3 is TGCAGCGTGACAGGGGTGATGAACACTGAAGCTTTCTTT.

This clone appeared a single time. The chain uses TRBV6-5 and TRBJ1-1; D unclear. Trimming removed 5 bases at V and 8 bases at J, with 12 bases between. CDR1 MNHEY and CDR2 SVGAGI come from the germline V gene. CDR3 length equals 12 residues. CDR3 loop: CASSPRRHEAFF. CDR3 bases: TGTGCCAGCAGTCCTCGAAGACACGAAGCTTTCTTT.